What follows is one T cell receptor beta chain and its context. Its target is unknown. With a duration under 3 months, ophthalmopathy in the donors showed moderate-to-severe activity, CAS ≥3 and NOSPECS ≥4. Exclusion applied to patients with other autoimmune diseases, uncontrolled infections, pregnancy or lactation. This record belongs to a study of Graves' ophthalmopathy and Graves' hyperthyroidism. Across the study: Before any treatment was given, at initial diagnosis, peripheral blood was collected.

TCR beta CDR3 amplification used RNA transcripts. First-round RT-PCR employed HTBI primers, with a second-round multiplex PCR after it. MiXCR, applied by TCRdb to the multiplex PCR reads, yields one record per CDR3 protein. The sample lists 450,000 or so distinct CDR3 sequences, roughly 14% occurring once. The study's findings and limits: Most thyroid-expanded clonotypes exceeding 0.001 frequency were also found in blood.

Germline lookup yields CDR1 MDHEN and CDR2 SYDVKM. The CDR3 loop spans 16 amino acids. J lost 5 bases, V lost 5 bases, and 14 bases had no gene match. The sequence was collected from a woman younger than 45 with Graves' ophthalmopathy. Sequenced: blood. V is TRBV28 and J is TRBJ2-7, with TRBD2 matching 8 bases. For the CDR3, the DNA is TGTGCCAGCAGTCCACTCCCGGGGGGGCTGAGTCACGAGCAGTACTTC. This codes for CASSPLPGGLSHEQYF. Looking up the rest from reference TRBV28 and TRBJ2-7 gives the full variable domain: DVKVTQSSRYLVKRTGEKVFLECVQDMDHENMFWYRQDPGLGLRLIYFSYDVKMKEKGDIPEGYSVSREKKERFSLILESASTNQTSMYLCASSPLPGGLSHEQYFGPGTRLTVT.